The 5 T cell receptor beta chains reported below all come from one sample, sequenced in a study of control samples from healthy donors and cancer patients. TCRdb keeps only in-frame clones here, not all; method: immunoSEQ multiplex PCR. The sample carries over 75,000 clones, around four fifths recorded once. Sequencing input: blood. Receptors were obtained from a man aged 30-40 years in good health.

The chain couples TRBV19 to TRBJ1-6; 9 bases are shared with TRBD1. Germline trimming cut 11 bases from V and 7 bases from J; bases unmatched to any gene: 6. Germline assignment: CDR1 LNHDA and CDR2 SQIVND (reference sequence). The CDR3 contains 13 residues. The CDR3 nucleotides are TGTGCCGTCCGGGACAGGGTAAATTCACCCCTCCACTTT. Protein product: CAVRDRVNSPLHF.

A remark on this clone: Other DNA variants within this sample encode the same CDR3. The genes are TRBV5-1 and TRBJ1-3, with D hard to call. The CDR3 contains 14 residues. CDR1 and CDR2 from the germline V gene are SGHRS and YFSETQ. V was cut by 4 bases and J by 0 bases, with 8 bases left in between. The CDR3 protein is CASSPGSSGNTIYF. In DNA, the CDR3 is TGCGCCAGCAGCCCTGGTTCCTCTGGAAACACCATATATTTT. Combining the CDR3 with reference TRBV5-1 and TRBJ1-3 gives the whole variable domain KAGVTQTPRYLIKTRGQQVTLSCSPISGHRSVSWYQQTPGQGLQFLFEYFSETQRNKGNFPGRFSGRQFSNSRSEMNVSTLELGDSALYLCASSPGSSGNTIYFGEGSWLTVV.

V usage is TRBV7-6 and J usage is TRBJ1-1; 7 bases align to TRBD1. This CDR3 has 16 amino acids. J lost 5 bases, V lost 5 bases, and 14 bases had no gene match. CDR1 and CDR2 (germline): SGHVS, FNYEAQ. As DNA, the CDR3 is TGTGCCAGCAGCATTGGAAACCGGGACAGCATAACTGAAGCTTTCTTT. Protein product: CASSIGNRDSITEAFF.

V usage is TRBV11-2 and J usage is TRBJ1-2; possibly TRBD1 for D (5 bases). V was pared by 5 bases and J by 0 bases, with 22 bases between. The germline CDR1 and CDR2 sequences are SGHAT and FQNNGV. The CDR3 sequence is 18 residues long. The CDR3 DNA reads as TGTGCCAGCAGCCTAGGACGGGCAGGGTCACTTTCTAACTATGGCTACACCTTC. Encoded protein: CASSLGRAGSLSNYGYTF.

J is TRBJ1-2 and V is TRBV6-5, with D perhaps TRBD1 (5 bases). The CDR3 is made up of 14 amino acids. Trimming took off 6 bases at V and 5 bases at J, with 16 bases between the two ends. Germline CDR1 is MNHEY and CDR2 is SVGAGI. The CDR3 spells CASSPGEGRYGYTF. The DNA for the CDR3 is TGTGCCAGCAGCCCCGGTGAGGGACGGTATGGCTACACCTTC.